The 17 T cell receptor beta chains below come from one sample, sequenced in a study of shared clonotypes between healthy human individuals. Assay used: immunoSEQ multiplex PCR; TCRdb lists only in-frame clones, some missing. The sample has about half a million clones; 78% are singletons. Sample: PBMCs. The receptor source for this set is a woman aged 40 to 50 in good health. Some clones in this sample may be carry-over from other donors' samples.

The rearrangement joins TRBV2 to TRBJ2-1; TRBD2 matches 9 bases. Looked up from germline, CDR1 is SNHLY and CDR2 is FYNNEI. This CDR3 spans 13 amino acids. V was clipped by 4 bases and J by 15 bases; unmatched bases: 10. CDR3 sequence reads: CASSVLAGRTGFF. In nucleotides, the CDR3 is TGTGCCAGCAGTGTCCTAGCGGGACGGACCGGGTTCTTC.

This clone was detected a few times. The sample contains more than one DNA sequence encoding this CDR3. CDR3 DNA sequence: TGTGCCAGCAGTTTATCGGGGGGAGAGGTTTACACTGAAGCTTTCTTT. This codes for CASSLSGGEVYTEAFF. The chain uses TRBV27 and TRBJ1-1; TRBD1 might be the D (5 bases). Trimming took off 0 bases at V and 3 bases at J, with 14 bases between the two ends. The CDR3 spans 16 residues. CDR1 is MNHEY, CDR2 SMNVEV, per germline (reference sequence).

The CDR3 coding sequence is TGTGCCACCAGCAGAGGACAGACCTACGAGCAGTACTTC. Residues: CATSRGQTYEQYF. The chain combines TRBV15 with TRBJ2-7; TRBD1 might be the D (5 bases). The CDR3 runs 13 residues. Germline-derived CDR1 and CDR2 are LNHNV and YYDKDF (reference sequence). V shed 1 base and J shed 2 bases, with 6 bases lying between them.

The V and J genes are TRBV30 and TRBJ1-3, with 7 bases that match TRBD1. CDR3 length: 15 amino acids. Trimming took 0 bases from V and 1 from J; bases not matched to a gene: 3. Germline V CDR1 and CDR2: GTSNPN, SVGIG (reference sequence). The chain's CDR3 is CAWSVGTASGNTIYF. The CDR3 DNA reads TGTGCCTGGAGTGTTGGGACAGCGTCTGGAAACACCATATATTTT. Together with reference TRBV30 and TRBJ1-3, the CDR3 gives the full variable domain: SQTIHQWPATLVQPVGSPLSLECTVEGTSNPNLYWYRQAAGRGLQLLFYSVGIGQISSEVPQNLSASRPQDRQFILSSKKLLLSDSGFYLCAWSVGTASGNTIYFGEGSWLTVV.

V and J are TRBV5-4 and TRBJ1-5; TRBD1 matches 7 bases. Germline lookup yields CDR1 SGHNT and CDR2 YYREEE (reference sequence). V was pared by 2 bases and J by 8 bases, with 7 bases of the junction left unmatched. CDR3 size: 14 residues. CDR3 nucleotide sequence: TGTGCCAGCAGCTTAGCAGGGGGGTACGAGCCCCAGCATTTT. The encoded protein is CASSLAGGYEPQHF.

This CDR3 reads CASSEMGQGADTQYF. The CDR3, as DNA: TGTGCCAGCAGTGAAATGGGACAGGGGGCAGATACGCAGTATTTT. The V gene is TRBV2, the J gene TRBJ2-3; 11 nucleotides align to TRBD1. V dropped 2 bases and J dropped 4; count of bases not matched to a gene: 2. The CDR3 is made up of 15 amino acids. Germline V gene data show CDR1 as SNHLY and CDR2 as FYNNEI.

This clone was seen a single time. The chain is built from TRBV30 and TRBJ1-5; 12 nucleotides match TRBD1. This CDR3 has 16 residues. Germline V gene sequence: CDR1 GTSNPN, CDR2 SVGIG (reference sequence). V shed 5 bases, J shed 5 bases, and the junction held 10 bases outside the gene matches. The CDR3 sequence is CAWVAPGQGAYQPQHF. The DNA of the CDR3 is TGTGCCTGGGTCGCTCCGGGACAGGGGGCTTATCAGCCCCAGCATTTT.

The chain has TRBV7-9 and TRBJ2-3; TRBD2 matches 11 bases. V was pared by 5 bases and J by 5 bases, with 18 bases of the junction left unmatched. The CDR3 runs to 19 residues. Germline V gives CDR1 SEHNR, CDR2 FQNEAQ (reference sequence). CDR3 amino acids: CASSPALGLAGGGVDTQYF. CDR3 DNA: TGTGCCAGCAGCCCCGCCCTGGGGCTAGCGGGAGGTGGGGTAGATACGCAGTATTTT.

Turning to this clone: Distinct nucleotide sequences in the sample also encode this CDR3. This rearrangement joins TRBV18 to TRBJ2-7; D uncertain. V dropped 4 bases and J dropped 4 bases, with 11 bases sitting between them. CDR1 KGHSH and CDR2 LQKENI come from the germline V gene. CDR3 size: 13 residues. The CDR3 DNA reads TGTGCCAGCTCACAGGGTTTAGGGTACGAGCAGTACTTC. This gives the protein CASSQGLGYEQYF.

This chain uses TRBV19 with TRBJ1-3; D uncertain. The CDR3 extends over 15 amino acids. V was pared by 3 bases and J by 0 bases, with 9 bases between. Germline assignment: CDR1 LNHDA and CDR2 SQIVND (reference sequence). The CDR3 loop is CASSIRRISGNTIYF. For the CDR3, the DNA is TGTGCCAGTAGTATCCGACGGATCTCTGGAAACACCATATATTTT.

This chain connects TRBV7-2 to TRBJ1-1, with D possibly being TRBD1 (6 bases). V was cut by 2 bases and J by 0 bases, with 13 bases left in between. Germline V gene data show CDR1 as SGHTA and CDR2 as FQGNSA. The CDR3 consists of 16 residues. Here the CDR3 DNA reads TGTGCCAGCAGCTTATTGTTTGACAGGTTGAACACTGAAGCTTTCTTT. Its translation is CASSLLFDRLNTEAFF.

The chain recombines TRBV18 with TRBJ2-2, with 9 bases fitting TRBD1. CDR3 length: 15 amino acids. V lost 6 bases to trimming and J lost 1 base; unmatched junction nucleotides: 3. Germline lookup yields CDR1 KGHSH and CDR2 LQKENI. CDR3 in amino acids: CASSRDRENTGELFF. The CDR3 DNA reads as TGTGCCAGCTCCCGGGACAGGGAGAACACCGGGGAGCTGTTTTTT. The complete variable domain, with remaining parts taken from reference TRBV18 and TRBJ2-2, reads NAGVMQNPRHLVRRRGQEARLRCSPMKGHSHVYWYRQLPEEGLKFMVYLQKENIIDESGMPKERFSAEFPKEGPSILRIQQVVRGDSAAYFCASSRDRENTGELFFGEGSRLTVL.

This chain connects TRBV28 to TRBJ2-3, with 8 bases that match TRBD2. The CDR3 covers 16 residues. J lost 0 bases, V lost 4 bases, and 6 bases had no gene match. CDR1 is MDHEN, CDR2 SYDVKM, per germline. CDR3 sequence: CASSSPGGLSTDTQYF. CDR3 DNA: TGTGCCAGCAGTTCTCCGGGAGGGCTCAGCACAGATACGCAGTATTTT.

The J gene is TRBJ2-5, the V gene TRBV9, with D possibly being TRBD1 or TRBD2 (5 bases each). V dropped 4 bases and J dropped 5 bases, with 12 bases sitting between them. The CDR3 is made up of 13 amino acids. Germline loops: CDR1 SGDLS, CDR2 YYNGEE. CDR3 bases: TGTGCCAGCAGCCCGGGGCGGATGGAGACCCAGTACTTC. Translated: CASSPGRMETQYF.

The chain links TRBV28 to TRBJ2-5; 8 bases map to TRBD2. The CDR3 is 14 amino acids. V shed 7 bases and J 3 bases; nucleotides not matched to a gene: 7. Germline assignment: CDR1 MDHEN and CDR2 SYDVKM. In DNA, the CDR3 is TGTGCCAGCACCCCGGGGGGGACGGAAGAGACCCAGTACTTC. It encodes CASTPGGTEETQYF.

This chain uses TRBV7-9 with TRBJ1-2, with D hard to call. V lost 7 bases and J lost 8, with 23 bases in between. Looked up from germline, CDR1 is SEHNR and CDR2 is FQNEAQ (reference sequence). This CDR3 is built from 15 residues. The CDR3 region is CASTPYGEGVLGYTF. CDR3 nucleotides: TGTGCCAGCACCCCTTATGGCGAAGGCGTCTTAGGCTACACCTTC. Full variable domain (outside the CDR3, taken from reference TRBV7-9 and TRBJ1-2): DTGVSQNPRHKITKRGQNVTFRCDPISEHNRLYWYRQTLGQGPEFLTYFQNEAQLEKSRLLSDRFSAERPKGSFSTLEIQRTEQGDSAMYLCASTPYGEGVLGYTFGSGTRLTVV.

The table lists this clone with many counts. The chain joins TRBV10-1 to TRBJ2-1; 7 nucleotides align to TRBD2. Looked up from germline, CDR1 is WNHNN and CDR2 is SYGVQD (reference sequence). This CDR3 contains 14 residues. With 5 bases clipped from V and 7 bases from J, the junction kept 8 bases outside the gene matches. CDR3 DNA sequence: TGCGCCAGCAGTTCTAGCGGCGGGTTAAATGAGCAGTTCTTC. Translated, it gives CASSSSGGLNEQFF.